This T cell receptor (beta chain) was profiled in a study of T-cell reconstitution after alpha-beta-depleted transplantation in children. Unique molecular identifiers were incorporated into the prepared TCRbeta library. TCRdb reprocessed the PCR reads with MiXCR, giving one entry per CDR3 protein. This sample carries 70,000 to 100,000 distinct CDR3 sequences, 9.5% to 15% of them seen once, and the ten largest clones take 14%. The ends were cut back, 5 bases at V and 3 bases at J, with 10 bases in the middle. The CDR3 contains 13 residues. Germline V gives CDR1 SGHTA, CDR2 FQGTGA. The sequence was obtained from a human donor who donated a stem cell graft to a child with inherited bone marrow failure. The source was PBMCs from the stem cell graft donor, collected from the stem cell graft. The chain joins TRBV7-3 to TRBJ1-1, with D perhaps matching TRBD1 (5 bases). The CDR3 protein is CASSRDLDTEAFF. The CDR3 DNA reads TGTGCCAGCAGCCGGGACCTCGACACTGAAGCTTTCTTT.